The 7 T cell receptor beta chains in this list originate from one sample, sequenced in a study of CXCR3-negative and CXCR3-positive naive CD8 T cells. UMI-tagged TRB cDNA libraries were built via 5' RACE. One entry per CDR3 protein, without DNA, is what TCRdb gives after re-calling the 5' RACE reads. There are about 130,000 distinct CDR3 sequences in the sample, with around 0.5% held by the top ten. The material sequenced was naive CXCR3- CD8+ T cells from blood. Described subset: CD45RO-CCR7+CD27+CD95- naive CD8+ T cells lacking CXCR3 (TNR3-). These receptors all stem from a human donor in good health. Some clones in this sample may be carry-over from other donors' samples.

This chain links TRBV27 with TRBJ2-7; the TCRdb D gene call, TRBD1, has no DNA to confirm it. This CDR3 comprises 15 residues. Germline lookup yields CDR1 MNHEY and CDR2 SMNVEV (reference sequence). The CDR3 sequence is CASSGRSGTGNEQYF.

J is TRBJ2-7 and V is TRBV28; TCRdb reports TRBD2, a call that lacks DNA to check it against. This CDR3 is built from 16 residues. CDR1 is MDHEN and CDR2 is SYDVKM in the germline V gene. CDR3: CASSPPGLAGVYEQYF.

The chain is built from TRBV28 and TRBJ2-7. The CDR3 totals 12 residues. Germline V CDR1 and CDR2: MDHEN, SYDVKM. This chain's CDR3 is CASSLPTYEQYF.

This rearrangement joins TRBV5-1 to TRBJ2-7; TCRdb proposes TRBD1, but this gene call is untestable without DNA. The CDR3 loop spans 17 amino acids. Germline V gives CDR1 SGHRS, CDR2 YFSETQ. CDR3 protein: CASSMPPGQGNSYEQYF.

The chain combines TRBV7-2 with TRBJ2-3; TCRdb returns TRBD2, unconfirmable since there is no DNA. Germline V gene lookup returns CDR1 SGHTA and CDR2 FQGNSA. The CDR3 is made up of 14 amino acids. The CDR3 spells CASSLLEGPRAQYF.

The gene calls are TRBV20-1 and TRBJ2-1; lacking DNA, the TRBD2 call made by TCRdb goes unchecked. In germline, CDR1 is DFQATT, CDR2 SNEGSKA (reference sequence). The CDR3 totals 15 residues. CDR3 protein: CSARPLAAGGREQFF.

The CDR3 is CASSLPRTSGYNEQFF. The chain recombines TRBV12-3 or TRBV12-4 with TRBJ2-1; TCRdb's D call, TRBD2, is unchecked because there is no DNA. The CDR3 totals 16 residues.